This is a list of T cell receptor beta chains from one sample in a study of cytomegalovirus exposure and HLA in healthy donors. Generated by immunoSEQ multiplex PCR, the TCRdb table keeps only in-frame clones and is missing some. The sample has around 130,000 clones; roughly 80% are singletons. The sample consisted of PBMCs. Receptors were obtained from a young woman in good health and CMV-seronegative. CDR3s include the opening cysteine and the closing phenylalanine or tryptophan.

cdr3_aa: CASSQDELQSGYTF
v_call: TRBV4-2
j_call: TRBJ1-2

cdr3_aa: CAIRDSSGQPQHF
v_call: TRBV10-3
j_call: TRBJ1-5

cdr3_aa: CATKGAASNQPQHF
v_call: TRBV10-3
j_call: TRBJ1-5

cdr3_aa: CASSYRGPGVTEAFF
v_call: TRBV6-1
j_call: TRBJ1-1

cdr3_aa: CASSLGGGEMGYTF
v_call: TRBV5-1
j_call: TRBJ1-2

cdr3_aa: CASSPIAGSLHEQFF
v_call: TRBV18
j_call: TRBJ2-1

cdr3_aa: CASTLSGPMNTEAFF
v_call: TRBV6-5
j_call: TRBJ1-1

cdr3_aa: CASRGGTGYGYTF
v_call: TRBV2
j_call: TRBJ1-2

cdr3_aa: CASSQDRGDTIYF
v_call: TRBV7-2
j_call: TRBJ1-3

cdr3_aa: CASSRQGLDEQFF
v_call: TRBV18
j_call: TRBJ2-1

cdr3_aa: CASSGGTGLNTEAFF
v_call: TRBV7-2
j_call: TRBJ1-1

cdr3_aa: CASNNYRGWDEQYF
v_call: TRBV28
j_call: TRBJ2-7

cdr3_aa: CASSPLGGAEAFF
v_call: TRBV18
j_call: TRBJ1-1

cdr3_aa: CASSRGSGMNTEAFF
v_call: TRBV7-9
j_call: TRBJ1-1

cdr3_aa: CSVEKGVGREQYF
v_call: TRBV29-1
j_call: TRBJ2-7

cdr3_aa: CASSYSNANLAEQYF
v_call: TRBV6-5
j_call: TRBJ2-7

cdr3_aa: CASSDRGQDYQPQHF
v_call: TRBV2
j_call: TRBJ1-5

cdr3_aa: CASSVRQGGSGANVLTF
v_call: TRBV6-1
j_call: TRBJ2-6

cdr3_aa: CASSYSRLQPQHF
v_call: TRBV6-5
j_call: TRBJ1-5

cdr3_aa: CASSLVSGGAYNEQFF
v_call: TRBV7-9
j_call: TRBJ2-1

cdr3_aa: CSVDGGPGGNTIYF
v_call: TRBV29-1
j_call: TRBJ1-3

cdr3_aa: CASSLAWSSEQFF
v_call: TRBV7-9
j_call: TRBJ2-1

cdr3_aa: CASSLLPVYEQYF
v_call: TRBV7-2
j_call: TRBJ2-7

cdr3_aa: CASSLYRTGVGETQYF
v_call: TRBV2
j_call: TRBJ2-5

cdr3_aa: CASSNPGGPAGGTEAFF
v_call: TRBV25-1
j_call: TRBJ1-1

cdr3_aa: CASSLWGGSSYNEQFF
v_call: TRBV28
j_call: TRBJ2-1

cdr3_aa: CASTEGQAGNTIYF
v_call: TRBV7-3
j_call: TRBJ1-3

cdr3_aa: CASSLGGQGSNEQFF
v_call: TRBV7-3
j_call: TRBJ2-1

cdr3_aa: CASSVELRETQYF
v_call: TRBV9
j_call: TRBJ2-5

cdr3_aa: CASSRFRTSGGYNEQFF
v_call: TRBV5-4
j_call: TRBJ2-1

cdr3_aa: CASGLGGVENIQYF
v_call: TRBV12-5
j_call: TRBJ2-4

cdr3_aa: CATYHGAPVMGNTGELFF
v_call: TRBV18
j_call: TRBJ2-2

cdr3_aa: CASSYASGAPGNTIYF
v_call: TRBV6-6
j_call: TRBJ1-3

cdr3_aa: CASSHGRADTQYF
v_call: TRBV4-2
j_call: TRBJ2-3

cdr3_aa: CAISGLTSGGPDTQYF
v_call: TRBV10-3
j_call: TRBJ2-3

cdr3_aa: CASSTGRVSNYGYTF
v_call: TRBV19
j_call: TRBJ1-2

cdr3_aa: CAWSVGRTSGGGDTQYF
v_call: TRBV30
j_call: TRBJ2-3

cdr3_aa: CASSFGLIATNEKLFF
v_call: TRBV2
j_call: TRBJ1-4

cdr3_aa: CASSFKGGEAFF
v_call: TRBV7-2
j_call: TRBJ1-1

cdr3_aa: CASSEARRAGDYEQYF
v_call: TRBV6-1
j_call: .

cdr3_aa: CASSSRPGQEETQYF
v_call: TRBV11-2
j_call: TRBJ2-5

cdr3_aa: CASSFQGVPTDTQYF
v_call: TRBV27
j_call: TRBJ2-3

cdr3_aa: CASSFIDRGNTEAFF
v_call: TRBV11-2
j_call: TRBJ1-1

cdr3_aa: CASRGQGTYGYTF
v_call: TRBV6-1
j_call: TRBJ1-2

cdr3_aa: CASSLLGLAGRDTGELFF
v_call: TRBV5-1
j_call: TRBJ2-2

cdr3_aa: CASRKSGAVSESYTF
v_call: TRBV6-5
j_call: TRBJ1-2

cdr3_aa: CASSFRTSGYNEQFF
v_call: TRBV6-5
j_call: TRBJ2-1

cdr3_aa: CASSSGQGGPGELFF
v_call: TRBV11-3
j_call: TRBJ2-2

cdr3_aa: CASSLAIGGRINTEAFF
v_call: TRBV5-1
j_call: TRBJ1-1